The table lists the clone carrying this T cell receptor beta chain with a count of one. What it binds is not known. Looked up from germline, CDR1 is SEHNR and CDR2 is FQNEAQ (reference sequence). The CDR3 spans 15 residues. Trimming removed 3 bases from V and 7 bases from J; junction bases left unmatched: 6. This specimen comes from a study of Graves' ophthalmopathy and Graves' hyperthyroidism. RNA served as the template for amplifying TCR beta CDR3 regions. Scientists carried out first-round RT-PCR using HTBI primers and then a second-round multiplex PCR. TCRdb re-derived calls from the multiplex PCR reads in MiXCR, one entry per CDR3 protein. The sample gives over a million distinct CDR3 sequences, roughly 35% of which show up once; around 10% is in the top ten. The study, taken as a whole, reports: In blood appeared most of the expanded thyroid clonotypes whose frequency exceeded 0.001. For predicting ophthalmopathy progression, the model had 70.59% sensitivity and nearly 75% specificity.

Excluded: other autoimmune disease, uncontrolled infection, pregnancy or lactation. The sequence was obtained from an adult man with Graves' hyperthyroidism. The sample consisted of peripheral blood or thyroid tissue (not recorded which). The gene calls are TRBV7-9 and TRBJ1-6; TRBD1 agrees at 7 bases. The CDR3 DNA is TGTGCCAGCAGCTTCACGCGGACAGGCAATTCACCCCTCCACTTT. Amino acid sequence: CASSFTRTGNSPLHF.